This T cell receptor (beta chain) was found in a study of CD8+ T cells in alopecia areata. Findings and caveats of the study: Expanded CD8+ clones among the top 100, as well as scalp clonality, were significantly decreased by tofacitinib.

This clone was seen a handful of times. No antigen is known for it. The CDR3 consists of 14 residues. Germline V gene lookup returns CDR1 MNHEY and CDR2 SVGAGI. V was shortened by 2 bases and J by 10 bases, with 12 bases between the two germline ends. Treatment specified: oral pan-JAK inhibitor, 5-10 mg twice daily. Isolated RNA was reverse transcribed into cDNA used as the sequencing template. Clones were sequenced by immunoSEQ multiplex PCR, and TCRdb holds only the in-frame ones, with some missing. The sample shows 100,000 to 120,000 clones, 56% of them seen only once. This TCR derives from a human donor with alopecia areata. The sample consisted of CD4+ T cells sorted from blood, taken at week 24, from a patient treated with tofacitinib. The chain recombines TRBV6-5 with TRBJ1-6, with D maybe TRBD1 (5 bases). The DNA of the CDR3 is TGTGCCAGCAGTTACGGAGGGGTGGGGTCACCCCTCCACTTT. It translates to CASSYGGVGSPLHF.